One sample yielded the 19 T cell receptor beta chains listed below, sequenced in a study of early T cells in non-severe SARS-CoV-2 infection (dated by TCRdb to about 2021). Library generation was performed with 5' RACE. The sequencer was a NextSeq 500. The raw public data were reprocessed by TCRdb itself: fastp quality trimming at Q25, MiXCR clonotype calling, in-frame beta chains only. Every distinct CDR3 protein forms one entry, paired with its most common genes and DNA. The sample table records some 120,000 distinct CDR3 sequences; 15% of these occur just once. The leading ten clones occupy 21% of the sample. Sequenced sample: whole blood. The receptor set was obtained from an adult who was a healthcare worker with PCR-confirmed SARS-CoV-2 infection or an uninfected control (not recorded which).

This chain connects TRBV6-2 or TRBV6-3 to TRBJ2-7; D possibly corresponds to TRBD2 (5 bases). Germline V gene lookup returns CDR1 MNHEY and CDR2 SVGEGT. V dropped 7 bases and J dropped 1 base, with 11 bases sitting between them. The CDR3 is 13 amino acids. The CDR3: CASTVLGSYEQYF. CDR3 in DNA: TGTGCCAGCACTGTACTAGGATCCTACGAGCAGTACTTC.

This clonotype occurred many times. The CDR3 protein is CASSSLRGDTQYF. The CDR3 bases are TGTGCCAGCAGTTCTCTCCGGGGAGATACGCAGTATTTT. This chain links TRBV6-2 or TRBV6-3 with TRBJ2-3; perhaps TRBD2 as D (5 bases). This CDR3 contains 13 residues. Germline V gene sequence: CDR1 MNHEY, CDR2 SVGEGT. The V end was cut by 4 bases, the J end by 5 bases, with 10 bases between.

V gene TRBV3-1 combines with J gene TRBJ1-3, with D unclear. The CDR3 sequence is 14 residues long. V was cut by 0 bases and J by 1 base, with 4 bases left in between. The germline CDR1 and CDR2 sequences are LGHDT and YNNKEL (reference sequence). CDR3 coding DNA: TGTGCCAGCAGCCAAGAATTTTCTGGAAACACCATATATTTT. Its protein is CASSQEFSGNTIYF. Full variable domain (remainder filled in from reference TRBV3-1 and TRBJ1-3): DTAVSQTPKYLVTQMGNDKSIKCEQNLGHDTMYWYKQDSKKFLKIMFSYNNKELIINETVPNRFSPKSPDKAHLNLHINSLELGDSAVYFCASSQEFSGNTIYFGEGSWLTVV.

On this clonotype: This sequence may be a read error, since a much larger clone differs from it by one base. This rearrangement joins TRBV10-3 to TRBJ1-6; possibly TRBD1 for D (6 bases). The CDR3 runs to 12 residues. Germline assignment: CDR1 ENHRY and CDR2 SYGVKD. CDR3 residues: CVTDQGNSPLHF. The DNA for the CDR3 is TGTGTCACCGATCAGGGGAATTCACCCCTCCACTTT.

This clonotype was picked up a small number of times. The CDR3 here is CASSLGNEKLFF. As DNA, the CDR3 is TGTGCCAGCAGCCTGGGGAATGAAAAACTGTTTTTT. This chain joins TRBV3-1 and TRBJ1-4, with D hard to call. The CDR3 has 12 amino acids. Looked up from germline, CDR1 is LGHDT and CDR2 is YNNKEL (reference sequence). Trimming took off 4 bases at V and 5 bases at J, with 5 bases between the two ends. The full variable domain, with the rest looked up from reference TRBV3-1 and TRBJ1-4, is DTAVSQTPKYLVTQMGNDKSIKCEQNLGHDTMYWYKQDSKKFLKIMFSYNNKELIINETVPNRFSPKSPDKAHLNLHINSLELGDSAVYFCASSLGNEKLFFGSGTQLSVL.

In this sample, this clonotype turned up a few times. This chain connects TRBV5-6 to TRBJ2-7; D not resolved. The CDR3 length is 11 residues. Trimming removed 4 bases at V and 3 bases at J, with 5 bases between. Germline CDR1 SGHDT, CDR2 YYEEEE. CDR3 loop: CASSGYYEQYF. DNA of the CDR3: TGTGCCAGCAGCGGGTACTACGAGCAGTACTTC.

CDR3 sequence reads: CASTMTGTAGNTIYF. CDR3 DNA: TGTGCCAGCACCATGACAGGGACTGCTGGAAACACCATATATTTT. The V call is TRBV12-3 or TRBV12-4, the J call TRBJ1-3; 7 bases map to TRBD1. J gave up 2 bases and V 7 bases, and 8 bases lay outside the gene matches. This CDR3 is built from 15 residues.

The V and J genes are TRBV4-1 and TRBJ2-2; 9 bases match TRBD1. Germline CDR1 reads MGHRA; CDR2 reads YSYEKL. V lost 2 bases to trimming and J lost 7 bases; unmatched junction nucleotides: 2. The CDR3 sequence is 14 residues long. The CDR3 region has the DNA TGCGCCAGCAGCCAAAAGACAGGGGGCGGGGAGCTGTTTTTT. Residues: CASSQKTGGGELFF.

This clonotype was detected a few times. The chain has TRBV20-1 and TRBJ2-1; TRBD2 matches 8 bases. Germline loops: CDR1 DFQATT, CDR2 SNEGSKA (reference sequence). The ends lost 5 bases at V and 0 bases at J; junction bases unmatched: 6. The CDR3 extends over 15 amino acids. CDR3 DNA: TGCAGTGCTCGCTCCGGGGGGGGCTCCTACAATGAGCAGTTCTTC. Amino acid sequence: CSARSGGGSYNEQFF.

This clonotype has only a few counts. V gene TRBV9 combines with J gene TRBJ2-1; no clear D. The germline gives CDR1 SGDLS, CDR2 YYNGEE. V lost 4 bases and J 6 bases, leaving 11 bases between the germline ends. There are 13 residues in the CDR3. CDR3 amino acids: CASSSHPGNEQFF. The DNA of the CDR3 is TGTGCCAGCAGCTCCCACCCTGGCAATGAGCAGTTCTTC.

The V call is TRBV6-5, the J call TRBJ1-6; D perhaps matches TRBD1 (5 bases). Germline assignment: CDR1 MNHEY and CDR2 SVGAGI. The CDR3 totals 16 residues. Trimming pared 6 bases from V and 4 bases from J, leaving 16 bases between. CDR3 protein: CASSRATGVYNSPLHF. The CDR3 DNA reads TGTGCCAGCAGCCGGGCTACAGGAGTTTATAATTCACCCCTCCACTTT.

This clonotype was observed a handful of times. The V gene is TRBV7-9, the J gene TRBJ2-2; D ambiguous. The ends were cut back, 2 bases at V and 0 bases at J, with 7 bases in the middle. From germline, CDR1 is SEHNR and CDR2 FQNEAQ (reference sequence). The CDR3 totals 15 residues. In nucleotides, the CDR3 is TGTGCCAGCAGCTTATTAGACCCGAACACCGGGGAGCTGTTTTTT. Its protein product is CASSLLDPNTGELFF.

The V and J genes are TRBV29-1 and TRBJ1-1; no clear D gene. CDR3 length: 10 residues. Trimming took 4 bases from V and 11 from J, leaving 11 bases between them. Germline V gene sequence: CDR1 SQVTM, CDR2 ANQGSEA. The CDR3 region has the DNA TGCAGCGTTGTGGAGGTAACGGCTTTCTTT. Its translation is CSVVEVTAFF.

The sample holds many counts of this clonotype. The rearrangement links TRBV12-3 or TRBV12-4 to TRBJ2-2; unclear D gene. Trimming took 3 bases from V and 5 from J, leaving 10 bases between them. There are 14 residues in the CDR3. The CDR3 region has the DNA TGTGCCAGCAGTTTTCGGGTCGTGACCGGGGAGCTGTTTTTT. It is translated as CASSFRVVTGELFF.

The CDR3 spells CASSEDLSNEKLFF. The CDR3 nucleotides read TGTGCCAGCAGTGAGGACCTCAGCAATGAAAAACTGTTTTTT. The chain joins TRBV25-1 to TRBJ1-4; no definite D call. The V and J ends lost 3 bases and 5 bases respectively, with 10 bases between them. The V gene's germline CDR1 is MGHDK and CDR2 SYGVNS. The CDR3 runs 14 residues.

The chain joins TRBV7-2 to TRBJ2-7, with 8 bases that match TRBD1. V shed 3 bases and J 5 bases; nucleotides not matched to a gene: 3. This CDR3 has 13 amino acids. Germline-derived CDR1 and CDR2 are SGHTA and FQGNSA. The CDR3 bases are TGTGCCAGCAGCTTGGACAGGGAGGACGAGCAGTACTTC. Amino acids: CASSLDREDEQYF.

The rearrangement links TRBV2 to TRBJ1-4, with a weak D call TRBD1 (5 bases). Germline CDR1 and CDR2: SNHLY and FYNNEI. V shed 6 bases and J shed 2 bases, with 10 bases lying between them. The CDR3 totals 14 residues. As DNA, the CDR3 is TGTGCCAGCAGCAAAGGGGTGACTAATGAAAAACTGTTTTTT. Amino acids: CASSKGVTNEKLFF.

This clonotype was counted ten times or more. This chain uses TRBV2 with TRBJ2-5; D may be TRBD1 (6 bases). Germline V lookup: CDR1 SNHLY, CDR2 FYNNEI. Trimming took off 11 bases at V and 2 bases at J, with 18 bases between the two ends. The CDR3 runs to 14 residues. The DNA for the CDR3 is TGTGCCCGAGCGGTGCAGGGACAACAAGAGACCCAGTACTTC. This translates into CARAVQGQQETQYF.

The chain couples TRBV3-1 to TRBJ2-1, with TRBD2 as a possible D gene (8 bases). The V gene lost 6 bases and the J gene lost 7 bases, with 16 bases spanning the gap. Germline V gene data show CDR1 as LGHDT and CDR2 as YNNKEL (reference sequence). This CDR3 has 14 residues. CDR3 bases: TGTGCCAGCAGTCGGGAGGGGGCATCGAATGAGCAGTTCTTC. This sequence encodes CASSREGASNEQFF.